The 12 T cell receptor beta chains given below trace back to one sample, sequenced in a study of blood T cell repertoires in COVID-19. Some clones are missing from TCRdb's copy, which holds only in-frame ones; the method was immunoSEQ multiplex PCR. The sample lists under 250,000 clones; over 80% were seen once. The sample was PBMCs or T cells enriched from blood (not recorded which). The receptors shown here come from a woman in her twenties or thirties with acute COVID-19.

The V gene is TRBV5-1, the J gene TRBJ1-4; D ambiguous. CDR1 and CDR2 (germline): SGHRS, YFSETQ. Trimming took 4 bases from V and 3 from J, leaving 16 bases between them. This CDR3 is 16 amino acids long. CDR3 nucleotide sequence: TGCGCCAGCAGCCCTGGTGCGAGGGCAGCTAATGAAAAACTGTTTTTT. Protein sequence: CASSPGARAANEKLFF.

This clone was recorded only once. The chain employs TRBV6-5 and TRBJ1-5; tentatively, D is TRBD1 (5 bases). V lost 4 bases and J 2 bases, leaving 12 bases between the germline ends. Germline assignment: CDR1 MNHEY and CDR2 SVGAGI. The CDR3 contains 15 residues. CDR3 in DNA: TGTGCCAGCAGTTCAGCCGGGGGTGGCAATCAGCCCCAGCATTTT. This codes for CASSSAGGGNQPQHF.

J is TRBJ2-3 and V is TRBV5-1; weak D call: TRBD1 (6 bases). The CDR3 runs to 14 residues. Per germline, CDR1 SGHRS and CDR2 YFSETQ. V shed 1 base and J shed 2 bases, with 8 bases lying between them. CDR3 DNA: TGCGCCAGCAGCTTGCAGGGGAACACAGATACGCAGTATTTT. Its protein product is CASSLQGNTDTQYF.

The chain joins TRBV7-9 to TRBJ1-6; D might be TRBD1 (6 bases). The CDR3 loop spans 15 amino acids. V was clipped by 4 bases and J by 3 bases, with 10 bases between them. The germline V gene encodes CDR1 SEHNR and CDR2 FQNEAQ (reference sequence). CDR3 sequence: CASSYTGNYNSPLHF. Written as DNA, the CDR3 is TGTGCCAGCAGCTATACAGGGAACTATAATTCACCCCTCCACTTT.

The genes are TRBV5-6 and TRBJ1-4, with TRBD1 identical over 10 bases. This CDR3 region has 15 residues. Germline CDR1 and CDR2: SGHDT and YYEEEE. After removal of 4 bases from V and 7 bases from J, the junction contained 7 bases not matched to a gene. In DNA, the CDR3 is TGTGCCAGCAGCACCGGACAGGGGGGGCCTGAAAAACTGTTTTTT. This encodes CASSTGQGGPEKLFF.

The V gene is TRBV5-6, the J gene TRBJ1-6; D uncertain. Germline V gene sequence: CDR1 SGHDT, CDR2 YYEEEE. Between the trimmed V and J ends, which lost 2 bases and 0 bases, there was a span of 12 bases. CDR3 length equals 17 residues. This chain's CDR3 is CASSLSDGSSYNSPLHF. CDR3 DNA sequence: TGTGCCAGCAGCTTATCGGACGGGAGCTCCTATAATTCACCCCTCCACTTT. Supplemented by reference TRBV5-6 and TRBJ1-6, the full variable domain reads DAGVTQSPTHLIKTRGQQVTLRCSPKSGHDTVSWYQQALGQGPQFIFQYYEEEERQRGNFPDRFSGHQFPNYSSELNVNALLLGDSALYLCASSLSDGSSYNSPLHFGNGTRLTVT.

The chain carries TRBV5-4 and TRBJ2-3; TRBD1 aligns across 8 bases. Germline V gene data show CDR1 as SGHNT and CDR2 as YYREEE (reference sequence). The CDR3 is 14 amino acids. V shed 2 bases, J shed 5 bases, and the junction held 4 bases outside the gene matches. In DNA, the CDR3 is TGTGCCAGCAGCTTCGAGACAGGGGTAGATACGCAGTATTTT. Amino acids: CASSFETGVDTQYF. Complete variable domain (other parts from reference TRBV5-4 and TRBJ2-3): ETGVTQSPTHLIKTRGQQVTLRCSSQSGHNTVSWYQQALGQGPQFIFQYYREEENGRGNFPPRFSGLQFPNYSSELNVNALELDDSALYLCASSFETGVDTQYFGPGTRLTVL.

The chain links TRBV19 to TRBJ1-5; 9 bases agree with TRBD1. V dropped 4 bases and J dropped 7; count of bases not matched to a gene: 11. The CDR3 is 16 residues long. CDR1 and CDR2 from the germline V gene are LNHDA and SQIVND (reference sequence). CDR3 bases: TGTGCCAGTAGTACCTCACAGGGGGCGCCGGGGCAGCCCCAGCATTTT. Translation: CASSTSQGAPGQPQHF.

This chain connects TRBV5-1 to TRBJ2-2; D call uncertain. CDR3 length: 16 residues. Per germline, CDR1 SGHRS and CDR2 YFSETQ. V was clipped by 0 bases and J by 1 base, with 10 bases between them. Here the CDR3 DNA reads TGCGCCAGCAGCTTGGCGCTGCCAGAGAACACCGGGGAGCTGTTTTTT. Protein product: CASSLALPENTGELFF. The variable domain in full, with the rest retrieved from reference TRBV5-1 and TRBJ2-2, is KAGVTQTPRYLIKTRGQQVTLSCSPISGHRSVSWYQQTPGQGLQFLFEYFSETQRNKGNFPGRFSGRQFSNSRSEMNVSTLELGDSALYLCASSLALPENTGELFFGEGSRLTVL.

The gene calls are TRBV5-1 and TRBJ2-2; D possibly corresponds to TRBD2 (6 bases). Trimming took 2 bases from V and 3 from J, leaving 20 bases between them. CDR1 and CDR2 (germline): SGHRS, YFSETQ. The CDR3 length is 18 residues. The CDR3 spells CASSFGGGPVRDTGELFF. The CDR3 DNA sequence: TGCGCCAGCAGCTTCGGGGGAGGACCCGTAAGGGACACCGGGGAGCTGTTTTTT.

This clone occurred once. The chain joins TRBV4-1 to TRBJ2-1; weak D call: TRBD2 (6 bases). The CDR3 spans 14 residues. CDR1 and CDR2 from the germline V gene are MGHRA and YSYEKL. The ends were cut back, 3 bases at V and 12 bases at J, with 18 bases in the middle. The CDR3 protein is CASSHPSVWRGQFF. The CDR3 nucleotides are TGCGCCAGCAGCCATCCAAGCGTATGGCGGGGGCAGTTCTTC.

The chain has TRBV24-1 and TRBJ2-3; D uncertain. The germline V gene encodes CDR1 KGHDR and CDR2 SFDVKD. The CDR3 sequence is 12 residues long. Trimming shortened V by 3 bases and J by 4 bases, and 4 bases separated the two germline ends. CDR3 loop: CATSDRADTQYF. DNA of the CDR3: TGTGCCACCAGTGATCGGGCAGATACGCAGTATTTT.